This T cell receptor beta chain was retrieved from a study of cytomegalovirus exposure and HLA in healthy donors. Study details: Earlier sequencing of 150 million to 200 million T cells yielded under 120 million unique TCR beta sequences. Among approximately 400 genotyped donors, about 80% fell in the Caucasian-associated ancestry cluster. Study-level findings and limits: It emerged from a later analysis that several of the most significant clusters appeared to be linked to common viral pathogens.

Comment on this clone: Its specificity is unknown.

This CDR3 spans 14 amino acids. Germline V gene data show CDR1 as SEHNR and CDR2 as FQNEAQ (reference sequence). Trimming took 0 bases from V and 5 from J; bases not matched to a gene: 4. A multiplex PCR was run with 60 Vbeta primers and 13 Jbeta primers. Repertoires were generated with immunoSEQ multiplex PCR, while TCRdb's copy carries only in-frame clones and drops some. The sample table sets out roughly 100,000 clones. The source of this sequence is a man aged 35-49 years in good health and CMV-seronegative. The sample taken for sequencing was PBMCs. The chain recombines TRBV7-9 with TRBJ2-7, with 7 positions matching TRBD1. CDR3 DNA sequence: TGTGCCAGCAGCTTAGCCACAGGGGTCGACGAGCAGTACTTC. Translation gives CASSLATGVDEQYF. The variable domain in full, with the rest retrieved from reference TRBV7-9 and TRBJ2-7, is DTGVSQNPRHKITKRGQNVTFRCDPISEHNRLYWYRQTLGQGPEFLTYFQNEAQLEKSRLLSDRFSAERPKGSFSTLEIQRTEQGDSAMYLCASSLATGVDEQYFGPGTRLTVT.